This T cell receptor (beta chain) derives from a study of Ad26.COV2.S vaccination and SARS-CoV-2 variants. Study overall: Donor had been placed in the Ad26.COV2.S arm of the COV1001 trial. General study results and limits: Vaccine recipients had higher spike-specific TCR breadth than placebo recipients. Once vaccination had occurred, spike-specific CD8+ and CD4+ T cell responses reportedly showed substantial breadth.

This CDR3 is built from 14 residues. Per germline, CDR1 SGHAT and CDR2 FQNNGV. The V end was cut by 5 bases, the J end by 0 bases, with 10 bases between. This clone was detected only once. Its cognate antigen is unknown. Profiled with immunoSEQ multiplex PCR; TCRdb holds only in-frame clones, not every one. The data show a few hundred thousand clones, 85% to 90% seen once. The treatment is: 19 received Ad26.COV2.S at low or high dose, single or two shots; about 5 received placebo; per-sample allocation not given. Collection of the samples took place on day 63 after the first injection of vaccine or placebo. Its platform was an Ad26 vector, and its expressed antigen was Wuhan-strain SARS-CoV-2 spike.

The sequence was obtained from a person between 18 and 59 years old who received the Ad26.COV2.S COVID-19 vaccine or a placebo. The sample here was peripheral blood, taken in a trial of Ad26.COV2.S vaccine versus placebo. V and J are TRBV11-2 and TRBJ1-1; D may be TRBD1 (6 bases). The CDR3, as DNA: TGTGCCAGCAGCCGGACAGCCGTGAACACTGAAGCTTTCTTT. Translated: CASSRTAVNTEAFF. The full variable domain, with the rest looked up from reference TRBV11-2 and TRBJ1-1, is EAGVAQSPRYKIIEKRQSVAFWCNPISGHATLYWYQQILGQGPKLLIQFQNNGVVDDSQLPKDRFSAERLKGVDSTLKIQPAKLEDSAVYLCASSRTAVNTEAFFGQGTRLTVV.